The 30 T cell receptor beta chains below all came from one sample that was sequenced in a study of T cell responses to AZD1222 COVID-19 vaccine (dated by TCRdb to the early 2020s). Reading the label with the study, this specimen's time point is: about 28 days (+/-7) after the second vaccine dose. Library preparation was by the immunoSEQ multiplex PCR assay. TCRdb mirrors the immuneACCESS table, restricted to in-frame sequences. Some clones are absent from its copies; in checked studies, under half trace to an unresolved V gene, and the reason for the others is unknown. The table for this sample lists 150,000 to 160,000 clones; 87% of them were counted only once. About 9% of the sample rests with the top ten. The sample here was peripheral blood, taken 28 days after the second AZD1222 dose. Receptor source: an adult who received the AZD1222 COVID-19 vaccine.

J is TRBJ2-7 and V is TRBV6-5; D uncertain. The V gene's germline CDR1 is MNHEY and CDR2 SVGAGI. The CDR3 has 13 amino acids. V dropped 6 bases and J dropped 4 bases, with 13 bases sitting between them. The CDR3 DNA sequence: TGTGCCAGCAGAGGCCCTGGGTTGTACGAGCAGTACTTC. It codes for CASRGPGLYEQYF.

This chain connects TRBV29-1 to TRBJ2-3; 8 bases match TRBD1. V was clipped by 0 bases and J by 2 bases; unmatched bases: 10. This CDR3 is built from 17 residues. CDR1 is SQVTM and CDR2 is ANQGSEA in the germline V gene. The CDR3: CSVEEDRGQAHTDTQYF. The CDR3, as DNA: TGCAGCGTTGAAGAAGATAGGGGACAGGCCCACACAGATACGCAGTATTTT.

The chain combines TRBV28 with TRBJ2-1; 9 bases agree with TRBD2. The CDR3 length is 14 residues. The ends lost 7 bases at V and 6 bases at J; junction bases unmatched: 7. Germline loops: CDR1 MDHEN, CDR2 SYDVKM. As DNA, the CDR3 is TGTGCCAGCAAGGGGCGGGAGGGCCGCAATGAGCAGTTCTTC. Residues: CASKGREGRNEQFF.

This clone has more than one count but fewer than ten. This chain's CDR3 is CASTRDVRETQYF. The CDR3 DNA follows: TGTGCCAGCACCCGGGACGTTCGGGAGACCCAGTACTTC. The chain links TRBV2 to TRBJ2-5; perhaps D is TRBD1 or TRBD2 (5 bases each). The V end was cut by 7 bases, the J end by 5 bases, with 14 bases between. The CDR3 totals 13 residues. The germline CDR1 and CDR2 sequences are SNHLY and FYNNEI.

The chain joins TRBV11-3 to TRBJ1-1, with D possibly being TRBD1 (5 bases). The germline CDR1 and CDR2 sequences are SGHNT and YENEEA. The germline V and J ends were trimmed by 5 bases and 4 bases, with 17 bases remaining between them. The CDR3 spans 15 residues. The CDR3 DNA sequence: TGTGCCAGCAGCAAAGGAGGGGTTGTTTCCACTGAAGCTTTCTTT. This sequence encodes CASSKGGVVSTEAFF.

This chain joins TRBV28 and TRBJ2-7; perhaps D is TRBD1 or TRBD2 (5 bases each). Germline-derived CDR1 and CDR2 are MDHEN and SYDVKM. The CDR3 is 14 residues long. The V end lost 2 bases, the J end lost 5 bases, and 13 bases lay between the germline ends. DNA of the CDR3: TGTGCCAGCAGTTTAGGGCAGGGTAGCGACGAGCAGTACTTC. Encoded protein: CASSLGQGSDEQYF.

This clone appeared a few times. J is TRBJ2-1 and V is TRBV7-2; the D gene is possibly TRBD1 (6 bases). With 1 base removed from V and 0 bases from J, the gap between germline ends came to 13 bases. The CDR3 runs to 17 residues. CDR1 and CDR2 (germline): SGHTA, FQGNSA. The CDR3 reads CASSLVGAKSSYNEQFF. CDR3 DNA sequence: TGTGCCAGCAGCTTAGTGGGGGCGAAAAGCTCCTACAATGAGCAGTTCTTC.

The genes are TRBV7-9 and TRBJ2-3; D might be TRBD1 or TRBD2, each matching 6 bases. CDR3 length equals 15 residues. Germline V lookup: CDR1 SEHNR, CDR2 FQNEAQ (reference sequence). The V end was cut by 5 bases, the J end by 3 bases, with 15 bases between. CDR3 coding DNA: TGTGCCAGCAGCCAAGGGGGAGGTGGAACAGATACGCAGTATTTT. It translates to CASSQGGGGTDTQYF.

This chain uses TRBV6-1 with TRBJ2-3; no firm D call. The CDR3 covers 14 residues. The V gene's germline CDR1 is MNHNS and CDR2 SASEGT. Between the trimmed V and J ends, which lost 0 bases and 3 bases, there was a span of 7 bases. For the CDR3, the DNA is TGTGCCAGCAGTGAAGCCCCCGCGACAGATACGCAGTATTTT. Its translation: CASSEAPATDTQYF.

As concerns this clone: It is unclear where the CDR3 begins or ends on the DNA, so no DNA is shown, and the CDR3 is as TCRdb lists it. The genes are TRBV12-2 and TRBJ2-2; TRBD1 reflects the table's D call only, with no check against the DNA. TRBV12-2 is a recognized pseudogene. The length of the CDR3 is 19 amino acids, counting both ends. CDR3: CASRLVGQVGTGSAGELFF.

The CDR3 spells CASSFGKLAVSSYEQYF. CDR3 nucleotide sequence: TGCGCCAGCAGCTTTGGGAAGCTAGCGGTGAGCTCCTACGAGCAGTACTTC. This chain joins TRBV5-1 and TRBJ2-7; 7 bases are shared with TRBD2. The junction had 11 bases not matched to a gene; V was cut back by 2 bases and J by 0 bases. The germline V gene encodes CDR1 SGHRS and CDR2 YFSETQ. This CDR3 spans 17 amino acids.

The chain carries TRBV12-3 or TRBV12-4 and TRBJ1-1; the D is unclear. The CDR3 is made up of 13 amino acids. V gave up 6 bases and J gave up 0 bases, with 8 bases separating them. CDR3 sequence (DNA): TGTGCCAGCAGGCCAGATATGAACACTGAAGCTTTCTTT. Translation gives CASRPDMNTEAFF.

Written as DNA, the CDR3 is TGTGCCAGCAGTGGTACTAGCGGGAGAATAGCCAATGAGCAGTTCTTC. Translated: CASSGTSGRIANEQFF. V and J are TRBV2 and TRBJ2-1; 11 positions agree with TRBD2. The germline gives CDR1 SNHLY, CDR2 FYNNEI. The CDR3 length is 16 residues. The V gene end was trimmed by 4 bases and the J gene end by 6 bases; junction bases not matched to a gene: 8.

This chain links TRBV7-2 with TRBJ1-3; D is uncertain. The CDR3 contains 19 residues. Germline-derived CDR1 and CDR2 are SGHTA and FQGNSA. Trimming removed 5 bases from V and 0 bases from J, with 23 bases in between. The DNA for the CDR3 is TGTGCCAGCAGCACACCGGAGAGGGATCGCCCTCCCTCTGGAAACACCATATATTTT. Its protein product is CASSTPERDRPPSGNTIYF.

A few counts support this clone. The V and J genes are TRBV6-2 or TRBV6-3 and TRBJ1-2; D is unclear. V lost 0 bases, J lost 7 bases, and 15 bases lay in between. This CDR3 spans 15 amino acids. In germline, CDR1 is MNHEY, CDR2 SVGEGT. CDR3 in amino acids: CASSYSAGSVGGYTF. Here the CDR3 DNA reads TGTGCCAGCAGTTACTCAGCAGGATCGGTCGGTGGCTACACCTTC.

The chain has TRBV5-1 and TRBJ1-1; 7 nucleotides line up with TRBD1. The junction had 5 bases not matched to a gene; V was cut back by 2 bases and J by 1 base. The CDR3 contains 15 residues. Germline-derived CDR1 and CDR2 are SGHRS and YFSETQ. This chain's CDR3 is CASSLQGQPNTEAFF. The DNA for the CDR3 is TGCGCCAGCAGCTTACAGGGACAGCCGAACACTGAAGCTTTCTTT.

The V gene is TRBV4-3, the J gene TRBJ2-7, with D maybe TRBD1 (6 bases). Per the germline V gene, CDR1 is LGHNA and CDR2 is YSLEER. V was cut by 0 bases and J by 3 bases, with 12 bases left in between. The CDR3 loop spans 15 amino acids. CDR3 loop: CASSQETRTDYEQYF. As DNA, the CDR3 is TGCGCCAGCAGCCAAGAGACCCGGACAGACTACGAGCAGTACTTC.

The V and J genes are TRBV9 and TRBJ2-7; D is possibly TRBD2 (7 bases). The germline V gene encodes CDR1 SGDLS and CDR2 YYNGEE. Trimming took off 4 bases at V and 3 bases at J, with 14 bases between the two ends. The CDR3 extends over 14 amino acids. The DNA of the CDR3 is TGTGCCAGCAGCCCTCGCGGGGGCAACTACGAGCAGTACTTC. Translating it yields CASSPRGGNYEQYF.

The V and J genes are TRBV3-1 (or the pseudogene TRBV3-2) and TRBJ1-2; possibly TRBD1 for D (5 bases). V was clipped by 5 bases and J by 4 bases, with 14 bases between them. In germline, CDR1 is LGHDT, CDR2 YNNKEL (reference sequence). CDR3 size: 14 residues. The CDR3 nucleotides are TGTGCCAGCAGCAGAGGGACGCTGTCCTATGGCTACACCTTC. Translated, it gives CASSRGTLSYGYTF.

The chain is built from TRBV6-2 or TRBV6-3 and TRBJ1-5; 11 bases map to TRBD1. The CDR3 sequence is 16 residues long. Germline assignment: CDR1 MNHEY and CDR2 SVGEGT. V lost 5 bases to trimming and J lost 6 bases; unmatched junction nucleotides: 9. For the CDR3, the DNA is TGTGCCAGCAGTCCGACGGACAGGGGGCGAGGTCAGCCCCAGCATTTT. Protein product: CASSPTDRGRGQPQHF.

The J gene is TRBJ2-3, the V gene TRBV29-1; 11 bases are shared with TRBD2. Germline values: CDR1 SQVTM, CDR2 ANQGSEA. The CDR3 spans 14 residues. Trimming at V came to 6 bases and at J to 5 bases, leaving 7 bases not matched to a gene. This CDR3 is CSVALAGGVDTQYF. As DNA, the CDR3 is TGCAGCGTAGCTCTAGCGGGAGGTGTAGATACGCAGTATTTT.

The CDR3 nucleotides are TGTGCCAGCAGCCTGAACAGGGGTGAGCAGTTCTTC. This sequence encodes CASSLNRGEQFF. The rearrangement uses TRBV7-3 and TRBJ2-1; 7 bases match TRBD1. Germline V gene sequence: CDR1 SGHTA, CDR2 FQGTGA. V was clipped by 5 bases and J by 9 bases; unmatched bases: 4. The CDR3 length is 12 residues.

This chain connects TRBV7-9 to TRBJ1-2; 9 bases are a match to TRBD1. V lost 1 base to trimming and J lost 4 bases; unmatched junction nucleotides: 4. Germline CDR1 and CDR2: SEHNR and FQNEAQ (reference sequence). The CDR3 totals 15 residues. The DNA of the CDR3 is TGTGCCAGCAGCTTAGACCCGACAGGGGGCTATGGCTACACCTTC. It specifies CASSLDPTGGYGYTF.

This clone turned up a few times. This sequence joins TRBV19 and TRBJ1-1; D is undetermined. Trimming pared 3 bases from V and 3 bases from J, leaving 8 bases between. Germline CDR1 and CDR2: LNHDA and SQIVND (reference sequence). The CDR3 covers 13 residues. DNA of the CDR3: TGTGCCAGTAGTATGGACCGAGACACTGAAGCTTTCTTT. Translating it yields CASSMDRDTEAFF.

This chain connects TRBV28 to TRBJ1-6; 8 nucleotides match TRBD1. V shed 5 bases, J shed 10 bases, and the junction held 7 bases outside the gene matches. CDR1 and CDR2 from the germline V gene are MDHEN and SYDVKM. The CDR3 sequence is 14 residues long. The CDR3 is CASSAGQGGSPLHF. The CDR3 coding sequence is TGTGCCAGCAGTGCAGGACAGGGTGGGTCACCCCTCCACTTT.

This clone has only a few counts. The V call is TRBV7-2, the J call TRBJ2-7, with 13 bases aligning to TRBD2. The germline V gene encodes CDR1 SGHTA and CDR2 FQGNSA. V lost 5 bases to trimming and J lost 6 bases; unmatched junction nucleotides: 7. The CDR3 is 15 amino acids. CDR3 DNA sequence: TGTGCCAGCAGCCCCCTGACTAGCGGGAGGCGCGAGCAGTACTTC. Protein product: CASSPLTSGRREQYF. Full variable domain (remainder filled in from reference TRBV7-2 and TRBJ2-7): GAGVSQSPSNKVTEKGKDVELRCDPISGHTALYWYRQSLGQGLEFLIYFQGNSAPDKSGLPSDRFSAERTGGSVSTLTIQRTQQEDSAVYLCASSPLTSGRREQYFGPGTRLTVT.

This clone was seen just once. This chain uses TRBV5-1 with TRBJ1-4, with D uncertain. V was trimmed by 3 bases and J by 8 bases, leaving 14 bases between them. This CDR3 has 14 residues. The germline V gene encodes CDR1 SGHRS and CDR2 YFSETQ. The DNA of the CDR3 is TGCGCCAGCAGCTCCGGGGTCGGGAGGGAAAAACTGTTTTTT. Its translation is CASSSGVGREKLFF.

The chain employs TRBV28 and TRBJ1-3, with 7 bases identical to TRBD1. Unmatched junction bases numbered 4, after V lost 6 bases and J lost 2 bases. Germline CDR1 and CDR2: MDHEN and SYDVKM. CDR3 length: 14 amino acids. CDR3 bases: TGTGCCAGCAGACTTCAGGGGGCTGGAAACACCATATATTTT. This gives the protein CASRLQGAGNTIYF. The full variable domain, in which reference TRBV28 and TRBJ1-3 provide the parts outside the CDR3, is DVKVTQSSRYLVKRTGEKVFLECVQDMDHENMFWYRQDPGLGLRLIYFSYDVKMKEKGDIPEGYSVSREKKERFSLILESASTNQTSMYLCASRLQGAGNTIYFGEGSWLTVV.

The rearrangement uses TRBV7-2 and TRBJ2-3; 13 bases fit TRBD2. This CDR3 has 16 amino acids. The V gene end was trimmed by 6 bases and the J gene end by 4 bases; junction bases not matched to a gene: 7. Germline V gives CDR1 SGHTA, CDR2 FQGNSA. CDR3 in DNA: TGTGCCAGCAGGCGGACTAGCGGGAGCTTCCCAGATACGCAGTATTTT. Translating gives CASRRTSGSFPDTQYF.

The chain recombines TRBV7-9 with TRBJ1-6; 9 positions agree with TRBD1. V was pared by 2 bases and J by 9 bases, with 8 bases of the junction left unmatched. Germline assignment: CDR1 SEHNR and CDR2 FQNEAQ (reference sequence). This CDR3 region has 16 residues. CDR3 nucleotides: TGTGCCAGCAGCTTATCTGGGACAGGGACGGGTTCACCCCTCCACTTT. Its protein is CASSLSGTGTGSPLHF.